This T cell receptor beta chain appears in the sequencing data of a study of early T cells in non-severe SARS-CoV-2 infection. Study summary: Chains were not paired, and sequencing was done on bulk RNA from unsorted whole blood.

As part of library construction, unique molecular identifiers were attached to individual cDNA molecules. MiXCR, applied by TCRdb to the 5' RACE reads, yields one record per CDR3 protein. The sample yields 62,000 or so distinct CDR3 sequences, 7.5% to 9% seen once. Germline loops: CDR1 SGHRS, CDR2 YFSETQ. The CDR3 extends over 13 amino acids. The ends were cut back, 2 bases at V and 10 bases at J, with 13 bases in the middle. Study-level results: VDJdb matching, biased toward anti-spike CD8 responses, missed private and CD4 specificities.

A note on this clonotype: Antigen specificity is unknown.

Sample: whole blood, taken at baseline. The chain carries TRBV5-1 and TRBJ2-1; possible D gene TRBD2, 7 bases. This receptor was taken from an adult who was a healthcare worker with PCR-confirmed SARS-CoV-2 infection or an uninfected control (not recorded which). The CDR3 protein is CASSFTGGNEQFF. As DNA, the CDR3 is TGCGCCAGCAGCTTTACGGGGGGCAACGAGCAGTTCTTC.